These 27 T cell receptor beta chains share one sample of origin, sequenced in a study of blood T cell repertoires in COVID-19. Some clones are missing from TCRdb's copy, which holds only in-frame ones; the method was immunoSEQ multiplex PCR. The data hold fewer than 65,000 clones, with over 75% observed a single time. The sample was peripheral blood. Every receptor here comes from a man in his 60s with acute or convalescent COVID-19.

This clone showed up just once. V and J are TRBV10-1 and TRBJ1-1, with D possibly being TRBD1 (5 bases). This CDR3 contains 13 residues. Germline V gene lookup returns CDR1 WNHNN and CDR2 SYGVQD (reference sequence). Deletions cut 4 bases from V and 6 bases from J, with 12 bases between. The CDR3 is CASSVGQGSEAFF. The CDR3 DNA sequence: TGCGCCAGCAGTGTCGGGCAGGGCTCTGAAGCTTTCTTT.

V and J are TRBV6-2 or TRBV6-3 and TRBJ1-1; 9 bases line up with TRBD1. CDR1 MNHEY and CDR2 SVGEGT come from the germline V gene. With V trimmed by 4 bases and J by 2 bases, 5 bases remained unmatched. The CDR3 is 15 residues long. The CDR3 reads CASSFTDRGNTEAFF. The CDR3, as DNA: TGTGCCAGCAGTTTCACGGACAGGGGAAACACTGAAGCTTTCTTT.

This clone was found once. The chain combines TRBV6-5 with TRBJ1-2; 8 bases fit TRBD1. The CDR3 runs to 14 residues. V was pared by 5 bases and J by 8 bases, with 10 bases of the junction left unmatched. CDR1 is MNHEY and CDR2 is SVGAGI in the germline V gene. This chain's CDR3 is CASSRDRGTGGYTF. Written as DNA, the CDR3 is TGTGCCAGCAGTCGCGACAGGGGAACGGGGGGCTACACCTTC.

This chain joins TRBV4-3 and TRBJ1-2; D call uncertain. CDR3 size: 18 residues. V was cut by 0 bases and J by 7 bases, with 24 bases left in between. Germline V gene lookup returns CDR1 LGHNA and CDR2 YSLEER. CDR3 DNA: TGCGCCAGCAGCCAAGATCGTGCAGCCGATCTCACAGAAGGTGGCTACACCTTC. Translating gives CASSQDRAADLTEGGYTF.

In the case of this clone: The identical CDR3 is also encoded by other nucleotide sequences in the sample. The chain carries TRBV27 and TRBJ2-5, with 15 positions matching TRBD2. Germline trimming cut 5 bases from V and 2 bases from J; bases unmatched to any gene: 3. The germline V gene has CDR1 MNHEY and CDR2 SMNVEV (reference sequence). The CDR3 runs 16 residues. The CDR3 sequence is CASSLGLAGGQETQYF. CDR3 sequence (DNA): TGTGCCAGCAGTCTTGGACTAGCGGGGGGGCAAGAGACCCAGTACTTC.

The chain recombines TRBV6-5 with TRBJ1-5; D remains ambiguous. CDR3 size: 15 residues. Germline V gene data show CDR1 as MNHEY and CDR2 as SVGAGI. Trimming removed 3 bases from V and 2 bases from J, with 11 bases in between. CDR3 amino acids: CASSYGGLGNQPQHF. CDR3 in DNA: TGTGCCAGCAGTTATGGAGGGTTGGGCAATCAGCCCCAGCATTTT.

There are a few counts of this clone. Other DNA variants within this sample encode the same CDR3. J is TRBJ1-5 and V is TRBV5-5; 8 bases map to TRBD1. The germline CDR1 and CDR2 sequences are SGHKS and YYEKEE (reference sequence). The CDR3 consists of 16 residues. With V trimmed by 1 base and J by 1 base, 4 bases remained unmatched. CDR3 sequence (DNA): TGTGCCAGCAGCTTGCGCCAGGGGGCAAGCAATCAGCCCCAGCATTTT. Translating it yields CASSLRQGASNQPQHF.

J is TRBJ2-3 and V is TRBV21-1; TRBD2 was called by the table and not checked on the DNA. TRBV21-1 is given as a pseudogene. This CDR3 region has 13 residues. DNA for the CDR3: TGTGCCAGCAGCAACCGGAAGACTCATACGCAGTATTTT. Protein sequence: CASSNRKTHTQYF.

V is TRBV6-5 and J is TRBJ1-2, with a weak D call TRBD1 (5 bases). The CDR3 is 16 amino acids. Germline lookup yields CDR1 MNHEY and CDR2 SVGAGI. Trimming stripped 0 bases from V and 4 bases from J, with 15 bases between. The CDR3 DNA reads TGTGCCAGCAGTTACTCGACGGGGGTCTCAAGCTATGGCTACACCTTC. Encoded protein: CASSYSTGVSSYGYTF.

The V and J genes are TRBV29-1 and TRBJ2-5, with a possible D match to TRBD2 (5 bases). There are 13 residues in the CDR3. Germline V gives CDR1 SQVTM, CDR2 ANQGSEA. V lost 1 base to trimming and J lost 7 bases, with 13 bases between them. The DNA for the CDR3 is TGCAGCGTTGAAGTTAGCGCTCGGGGGACCCAGTACTTC. Encoded protein: CSVEVSARGTQYF. Together with reference TRBV29-1 and TRBJ2-5, the CDR3 gives the full variable domain: SAVISQKPSRDICQRGTSLTIQCQVDSQVTMMFWYRQQPGQSLTLIATANQGSEATYESGFVIDKFPISRPNLTFSTLTVSNMSPEDSSIYLCSVEVSARGTQYFGPGTRLLVL.

The chain links TRBV4-3 to TRBJ1-5, with 9 bases identical to TRBD1. CDR1 LGHNA and CDR2 YSLEER come from the germline V gene. After removal of 0 bases from V and 7 bases from J, the junction contained 10 bases not matched to a gene. The CDR3 consists of 17 residues. The CDR3 protein is CASSQERGTGKFQPQHF. CDR3 sequence (DNA): TGCGCCAGCAGCCAAGAACGGGGGACAGGGAAGTTCCAGCCCCAGCATTTT.

In this sample, this clone turned up a few times. V usage is TRBV2 and J usage is TRBJ1-3; D perhaps matches TRBD1 (5 bases). This CDR3 has 17 residues. Germline CDR1 SNHLY, CDR2 FYNNEI. V gave up 2 bases and J gave up 4 bases, with 18 bases separating them. The CDR3 sequence: CASSESLFSRTGNTIYF. The CDR3 DNA sequence: TGTGCCAGCAGTGAAAGCCTCTTTTCGAGGACAGGAAACACCATATATTTT.

The chain couples TRBV18 to TRBJ1-1; 8 bases fit TRBD1. This CDR3 has 17 amino acids. The V gene's germline CDR1 is KGHSH and CDR2 LQKENI. The V segment lost 6 bases and the J segment 3 bases; nucleotides outside the gene matches: 15. For the CDR3, the DNA is TGTGCCAGCTCCCGACCGGCAGGGGGCGTATGGGACACTGAAGCTTTCTTT. It yields the protein CASSRPAGGVWDTEAFF.

In DNA form, the CDR3 reads TGTGCCAGCACTTGGGTCAGGGATCAGCCCCAGCATTTT. Translated, it gives CASTWVRDQPQHF. This chain connects TRBV6-6 to TRBJ1-5, with D tentatively TRBD1 (5 bases). Germline CDR1 MNHNY, CDR2 SVGAGI (reference sequence). The CDR3 runs 13 residues. V gave up 7 bases and J gave up 5 bases, with 12 bases separating them.

The rearrangement uses TRBV5-1 and TRBJ2-1; TRBD2 matches 13 bases. The CDR3 spans 15 residues. Germline CDR1 and CDR2: SGHRS and YFSETQ. Trimming cost V 4 bases and J 4 bases; bases outside gene matches: 2. The CDR3 DNA is TGCGCCAGCAGCGAACTAGCGGGGGGGTACAATGAGCAGTTCTTC. It codes for CASSELAGGYNEQFF.

The chain joins TRBV7-2 to TRBJ2-1; D perhaps matches TRBD2 (7 bases). Trimming took off 5 bases at V and 6 bases at J, with 23 bases between the two ends. The germline V gene encodes CDR1 SGHTA and CDR2 FQGNSA. The CDR3 loop spans 17 amino acids. The CDR3 sequence is CASSQLRAGAHFNEQFF. The CDR3 DNA follows: TGTGCCAGCAGCCAGCTTAGGGCGGGGGCCCATTTCAATGAGCAGTTCTTC.

The V gene is TRBV24-1, the J gene TRBJ1-4; D is unresolved. Germline V lookup: CDR1 KGHDR, CDR2 SFDVKD. The CDR3 is made up of 14 amino acids. V was clipped by 0 bases and J by 8 bases, with 9 bases between them. Here the CDR3 reads CATSDLWGGEKLFF. The CDR3 DNA reads TGTGCCACCAGTGATTTGTGGGGAGGCGAAAAACTGTTTTTT.

This sequence joins TRBV7-8 and TRBJ1-1; 9 positions agree with TRBD1. With 2 bases clipped from V and 1 base from J, the junction kept 5 bases outside the gene matches. The germline gives CDR1 SGHVS, CDR2 FQNEAQ. The CDR3 has 16 amino acids. The CDR3 loop is CASSLTGTGPNTEAFF. The CDR3 nucleotides read TGTGCCAGCAGCTTAACCGGGACAGGGCCGAACACTGAAGCTTTCTTT.

This clone is a singleton in its sample. This chain uses TRBV12-3 or TRBV12-4 with TRBJ2-2, with D tentatively TRBD1 (6 bases). V lost 3 bases to trimming and J lost 8 bases, with 10 bases between them. The CDR3 has 13 amino acids. The CDR3 region is CASSFAGEGELFF. CDR3 DNA: TGTGCCAGCAGTTTTGCAGGGGAGGGGGAGCTGTTTTTT.

By share of the sample, this clone is medium-sized. J is TRBJ2-1 and V is TRBV4-3; 8 bases match TRBD2. The germline V gene has CDR1 LGHNA and CDR2 YSLEER. There are 16 residues in the CDR3. Unmatched junction bases numbered 5, after V lost 0 bases and J lost 4 bases. The DNA for the CDR3 is TGCGCCAGCAGCCAAGACCGCAGCGGGGGATACAATGAGCAGTTCTTC. Translated: CASSQDRSGGYNEQFF.

This clone was seen once. J is TRBJ2-3 and V is TRBV5-1; the D is unclear. V dropped 2 bases and J dropped 2 bases, with 15 bases sitting between them. Per the germline V gene, CDR1 is SGHRS and CDR2 is YFSETQ. The CDR3 is made up of 16 amino acids. CDR3 amino acids: CASSLGRVGNTDTQYF. The CDR3, as DNA: TGCGCCAGCAGCTTAGGCCGGGTCGGAAACACAGATACGCAGTATTTT. Full variable domain (remainder filled in from reference TRBV5-1 and TRBJ2-3): KAGVTQTPRYLIKTRGQQVTLSCSPISGHRSVSWYQQTPGQGLQFLFEYFSETQRNKGNFPGRFSGRQFSNSRSEMNVSTLELGDSALYLCASSLGRVGNTDTQYFGPGTRLTVL.

There are a few counts of this clone. The chain carries TRBV5-1 and TRBJ1-1, with D possibly being TRBD1 (5 bases). There are 14 residues in the CDR3. The germline V gene encodes CDR1 SGHRS and CDR2 YFSETQ. V gave up 0 bases and J gave up 4 bases, with 10 bases separating them. The CDR3: CASSLAGRRTEAFF. The CDR3 DNA sequence: TGCGCCAGCAGCTTGGCAGGGCGGCGCACTGAAGCTTTCTTT.

The gene calls are TRBV6-1 and TRBJ1-3; D is uncertain. The CDR3 loop spans 15 amino acids. Per germline, CDR1 MNHNS and CDR2 SASEGT. The V gene lost 6 bases and the J gene lost 3 bases, with 15 bases spanning the gap. The CDR3 region is CASSLTVTDGNTIYF. CDR3 nucleotides: TGTGCCAGCAGCTTAACAGTTACAGATGGAAACACCATATATTTT.

This rearrangement joins TRBV27 to TRBJ1-5; no clear D gene. The V gene's germline CDR1 is MNHEY and CDR2 SMNVEV (reference sequence). V dropped 2 bases and J dropped 0 bases, with 8 bases sitting between them. The CDR3 is 15 residues long. The CDR3 nucleotides read TGTGCCAGCAGTTTAATGTCAGGTAGCAATCAGCCCCAGCATTTT. It is translated as CASSLMSGSNQPQHF.

This chain links TRBV2 with TRBJ1-2, with D unclear. This CDR3 comprises 11 residues. Per the germline V gene, CDR1 is SNHLY and CDR2 is FYNNEI. V lost 10 bases and J 5 bases, leaving 11 bases between the germline ends. The CDR3 sequence is CAIGEIYGYTF. In DNA form, the CDR3 reads TGTGCCATCGGAGAGATTTATGGCTACACCTTC. The full variable domain, with the rest looked up from reference TRBV2 and TRBJ1-2, is EPEVTQTPSHQVTQMGQEVILRCVPISNHLYFYWYRQILGQKVEFLVSFYNNEISEKSEIFDDQFSVERPDGSNFTLKIRSTKLEDSAMYFCAIGEIYGYTFGSGTRLTVV.

This chain connects TRBV5-1 to TRBJ1-2; tentative D call: TRBD1 (6 bases). V lost 2 bases to trimming and J lost 5 bases, with 16 bases between them. The CDR3 extends over 15 amino acids. Germline values: CDR1 SGHRS, CDR2 YFSETQ. The CDR3 protein is CASSLTQGREYGYTF. In DNA form, the CDR3 reads TGCGCCAGCAGCTTAACACAGGGAAGAGAGTATGGCTACACCTTC.

The gene calls are TRBV5-1 and TRBJ1-6; D is perhaps TRBD1 (5 bases). V lost 2 bases and J 9 bases, leaving 6 bases between the germline ends. This CDR3 spans 12 amino acids. Germline-derived CDR1 and CDR2 are SGHRS and YFSETQ. The CDR3 DNA follows: TGCGCCAGCAGCTTAACAGGTTCACCCCTCCACTTT. Its protein product is CASSLTGSPLHF.